These 27 T cell receptor beta chains were all obtained from the same sample, sequenced in a study of blood T cells in healthy people across ages. A second PCR of 7 to 11 cycles used a sample-barcoded 5' primer and a J-beta primer mix. TCRdb reprocessed the 5' RACE reads with MiXCR, giving one entry per CDR3 protein. The data hold roughly 1,500,000 distinct CDR3 sequences, with roughly 30% observed a single time. The sequencing sample was made of blood. The receptor source for this set is a woman aged 30 to 39 in good health.

A remark on this clonotype: A junction boundary mismatches the germline segment, possibly from a read error. The chain is built from TRBV27 and TRBJ1-2; 12 positions match TRBD1. The germline gives CDR1 MNHEY, CDR2 SMNVEV (reference sequence). The CDR3 is made up of 15 amino acids. This chain's CDR3 is CASSPGTGGGYDYTF. CDR3 DNA sequence: TGTGCCAGCAGTCCCGGGACAGGGGGCGGCTATGACTACACCTTC.

This clonotype was counted between two and nine times. V gene TRBV29-1 combines with J gene TRBJ1-1; maybe TRBD1 (6 bases). Germline CDR1 reads SQVTM; CDR2 reads ANQGSEA. The CDR3 runs 13 residues. The germline V and J ends were trimmed by 7 bases and 2 bases, with 14 bases remaining between them. CDR3 DNA sequence: TGCAGCGCCCTGACCGGGACAAACACTGAAGCTTTCTTT. Amino acid sequence: CSALTGTNTEAFF.

The genes are TRBV4-1 and TRBJ2-3, with TRBD2 identical over 13 bases. Trimming at V came to 6 bases and at J to 6 bases, leaving 18 bases not matched to a gene. The germline gives CDR1 MGHRA, CDR2 YSYEKL. The CDR3 contains 19 residues. In DNA form, the CDR3 reads TGCGCCAGCAGACAACCGGGACTAGCGGGACCAGAGTGGCGCGATACGCAGTATTTT. Protein product: CASRQPGLAGPEWRDTQYF.

Turning to this clonotype: A much larger clone differs from this one at a single base, so this may be a read error. The chain links TRBV20-1 to TRBJ1-2; D is ambiguous. The germline gives CDR1 DFQATT, CDR2 SNEGSKA (reference sequence). CDR3 length equals 13 residues. The CDR3 here is CNASKGLWEGYTF. The CDR3 DNA reads TGCAATGCTAGTAAAGGGCTCTGGGAAGGCTACACCTTC.

V usage is TRBV10-2 and J usage is TRBJ1-1, with D perhaps TRBD1 (5 bases). Germline CDR1 is WSHSY and CDR2 is SAAADI. The CDR3 length is 13 residues. V lost 7 bases and J 5 bases, leaving 14 bases between the germline ends. CDR3 sequence: CASISERGTEAFF. The CDR3 bases are TGCGCCAGCATCTCGGAGAGGGGTACTGAAGCTTTCTTT.

This clonotype was counted only a few times. The chain joins TRBV7-2 to TRBJ2-2, with D unresolved. Germline CDR1 is SGHTA and CDR2 is FQGNSA. The CDR3 extends over 18 amino acids. V dropped 0 bases and J dropped 0 bases, with 14 bases sitting between them. In nucleotides, the CDR3 is TGTGCCAGCAGCTTAGCTTTTATCCGGTCCGCGAACACCGGGGAGCTGTTTTTT. It is translated as CASSLAFIRSANTGELFF.

The CDR3 reads CSAPGVAGGRNEQFF. CDR3 DNA sequence: TGCAGTGCCCCCGGGGTAGCGGGGGGGCGGAATGAGCAGTTCTTC. The rearrangement links TRBV20-1 to TRBJ2-1; 11 nucleotides agree with TRBD2. CDR3 size: 15 residues. The junction had 11 bases not matched to a gene; V was cut back by 6 bases and J by 7 bases. The germline CDR1 and CDR2 sequences are DFQATT and SNEGSKA (reference sequence).

This clonotype was recorded many times. V is TRBV9 and J is TRBJ1-5, with a possible D match to TRBD1 (5 bases). Trimming stripped 3 bases from V and 4 bases from J, with 11 bases between. This CDR3 region has 14 residues. Germline-derived CDR1 and CDR2 are SGDLS and YYNGEE. The CDR3 coding sequence is TGTGCCAGCAGCGCCAGGGACGGTAATCAGCCCCAGCATTTT. It yields the protein CASSARDGNQPQHF. Complete variable domain (other parts from reference TRBV9 and TRBJ1-5): DSGVTQTPKHLITATGQRVTLRCSPRSGDLSVYWYQQSLDQGLQFLIQYYNGEERAKGNILERFSAQQFPDLHSELNLSSLELGDSALYFCASSARDGNQPQHFGDGTRLSIL.

The chain links TRBV6-5 to TRBJ2-1; 9 bases are shared with TRBD2. Looked up from germline, CDR1 is MNHEY and CDR2 is SVGAGI. J lost 3 bases, V lost 6 bases, and 9 bases had no gene match. The CDR3 has 16 residues. The DNA for the CDR3 is TGTGCCAGCAGCCCAATAGCGGGAGTTATCTACAATGAGCAGTTCTTC. This translates into CASSPIAGVIYNEQFF.

This clonotype turned up a few times. This chain connects TRBV9 to TRBJ2-1; 11 bases are a match to TRBD2. Germline-derived CDR1 and CDR2 are SGDLS and YYNGEE. The V segment lost 4 bases and the J segment 3 bases; nucleotides outside the gene matches: 6. This CDR3 is 16 amino acids long. DNA of the CDR3: TGTGCCAGCAGCCCCACGACTAGCGGGAACTACAATGAGCAGTTCTTC. Translation gives CASSPTTSGNYNEQFF. The variable domain in full, with the rest retrieved from reference TRBV9 and TRBJ2-1, is DSGVTQTPKHLITATGQRVTLRCSPRSGDLSVYWYQQSLDQGLQFLIQYYNGEERAKGNILERFSAQQFPDLHSELNLSSLELGDSALYFCASSPTTSGNYNEQFFGPGTRLTVL.

With respect to this clonotype: The conserved closing phenylalanine or tryptophan is absent in this CDR3, likely reflecting a read error. The chain combines TRBV6-2 or TRBV6-3 with TRBJ2-1; 12 positions match TRBD2. The CDR3 consists of 15 residues. Looked up from germline, CDR1 is MNHEY and CDR2 is SVGEGT. J was trimmed by 7 bases and V by 6 bases; bases with no gene match: 7. The CDR3 region has the DNA TGTGCCAGCAGAAGACTAGCGGGGGTCGGGAATGAGCAGTTCTGC. Its translation: CASRRLAGVGNEQFC.

Comments on this clonotype: The germline gene is not matched at one end of the junction; a read error may be the cause. The chain carries TRBV12-3 or TRBV12-4 and TRBJ2-3, with D unresolved. The CDR3 extends over 14 amino acids. The chain's CDR3 is CASSYRLSADAQYF. CDR3 nucleotide sequence: TGTGCCAGCAGTTACAGATTGAGCGCAGATGCGCAGTATTTC.

Only a few counts were recorded for this clonotype. This rearrangement joins TRBV7-9 to TRBJ2-1, with 7 bases matching TRBD2. Germline assignment: CDR1 SEHNR and CDR2 FQNEAQ (reference sequence). This CDR3 contains 15 residues. Trimming removed 5 bases from V and 5 bases from J; junction bases left unmatched: 9. CDR3 loop: CASSPGEGRDNEQFF. CDR3 sequence (DNA): TGTGCCAGCAGCCCGGGGGAGGGTAGGGACAATGAGCAGTTCTTC.

The CDR3 DNA is TGTGCCAGCAGCTTAGCGGGACAGCCGCAGTTCTTC. It is translated as CASSLAGQPQFF. The chain uses TRBV7-9 and TRBJ2-1; the match to TRBD1 covers 7 bases. CDR3 size: 12 residues. The germline CDR1 and CDR2 sequences are SEHNR and FQNEAQ (reference sequence). The J segment lost 12 bases and the V segment lost 0 bases, leaving 2 bases of the junction unmatched.

The genes are TRBV20-1 and TRBJ1-6; 8 nucleotides match TRBD1. V dropped 5 bases and J dropped 7; count of bases not matched to a gene: 7. The CDR3 loop spans 14 amino acids. Per germline, CDR1 DFQATT and CDR2 SNEGSKA (reference sequence). CDR3: CSAYRQGANSPLHF. Written as DNA, the CDR3 is TGCAGTGCTTACCGGCAGGGGGCGAATTCACCCCTCCACTTT.

The genes are TRBV9 and TRBJ2-1, with 10 bases that match TRBD2. Germline V lookup: CDR1 SGDLS, CDR2 YYNGEE. The CDR3 consists of 16 residues. Trimming cost V 2 bases and J 10 bases; bases outside gene matches: 12. CDR3 residues: CASSVTSGGAIEEQFF. DNA of the CDR3: TGTGCCAGCAGCGTCACCAGCGGGGGGGCAATTGAGGAGCAGTTCTTC.

This sequence joins TRBV28 and TRBJ2-3; D is possibly TRBD2 (6 bases). The CDR3 is made up of 16 amino acids. Germline V gene data show CDR1 as MDHEN and CDR2 as SYDVKM. Trimming left V 6 bases short and J 2 bases short, with 18 bases between. DNA for the CDR3: TGTGCCAGCAGCGCCAGTAGCGGTTACTTCACAGATACGCAGTATTTT. It is translated as CASSASSGYFTDTQYF. Looking up the rest from reference TRBV28 and TRBJ2-3 gives the full variable domain: DVKVTQSSRYLVKRTGEKVFLECVQDMDHENMFWYRQDPGLGLRLIYFSYDVKMKEKGDIPEGYSVSREKKERFSLILESASTNQTSMYLCASSASSGYFTDTQYFGPGTRLTVL.

This clonotype was seen a few times. The V call is TRBV20-1, the J call TRBJ1-5, with D unclear. The germline V gene has CDR1 DFQATT and CDR2 SNEGSKA (reference sequence). Trimming pared 7 bases from V and 4 bases from J, leaving 5 bases between. This CDR3 has 10 amino acids. CDR3 protein: CSVGNQPQHF. As DNA, the CDR3 is TGCAGTGTGGGAAATCAGCCCCAGCATTTT.

The chain employs TRBV27 and TRBJ2-5; no definite D call. Germline V gives CDR1 MNHEY, CDR2 SMNVEV (reference sequence). The CDR3 is made up of 15 amino acids. Trimming left V 0 bases short and J 5 bases short, with 13 bases between. The CDR3, as DNA: TGTGCCAGCAGTTTATCATTCCGGTGGGTGGAGACCCAGTACTTC. This codes for CASSLSFRWVETQYF.

This chain uses TRBV6-1 with TRBJ1-1; D is unclear. The CDR3 extends over 14 amino acids. The V end was cut by 8 bases, the J end by 0 bases, with 13 bases between. The germline CDR1 and CDR2 sequences are MNHNS and SASEGT. CDR3 nucleotide sequence: TGTGCCAGCGGAGCAAGTTCGATGAACACTGAAGCTTTCTTT. This encodes CASGASSMNTEAFF.

This clonotype appeared a few times. J is TRBJ2-7 and V is TRBV28; D perhaps matches TRBD2 (6 bases). The CDR3 length is 14 residues. Germline V lookup: CDR1 MDHEN, CDR2 SYDVKM. Between the trimmed V and J ends, which lost 5 bases and 4 bases, there was a span of 15 bases. CDR3 sequence (DNA): TGTGCCAGCAGTATCACCTCGGAGGGTTACGAGCAGTACTTC. Translating gives CASSITSEGYEQYF.

In the case of this clonotype: Its ends do not fully match the called genes, so a read error is possible. The genes are TRBV9 and TRBJ2-7; D is ambiguous. Looked up from germline, CDR1 is SGDLS and CDR2 is YYNGEE. The CDR3 runs 14 residues. CDR3 sequence: CASSVGSFSYEQYF. DNA of the CDR3: TGCGCCAGCAGCGTAGGGTCCTTCTCCTACGAGCAGTACTTC.

This clonotype was detected a few times. The chain is built from TRBV7-8 and TRBJ2-1; 10 bases map to TRBD2. Germline V gene data show CDR1 as SGHVS and CDR2 as FQNEAQ. With 2 bases clipped from V and 0 bases from J, the junction kept 19 bases outside the gene matches. CDR3 size: 22 residues. CDR3 region: CASSLRLAGEPHDHSSYNEQFF. The CDR3 DNA reads TGTGCCAGCAGCTTAAGACTAGCGGGCGAACCCCACGACCACAGCTCCTACAATGAGCAGTTCTTC.

The chain links TRBV3-1 to TRBJ2-1; TRBD2 matches 8 bases. The V and J ends lost 0 bases and 0 bases, in that order; junction bases with no gene match: 4. The CDR3 contains 17 residues. Germline V CDR1 and CDR2: LGHDT, YNNKEL (reference sequence). CDR3: CASSQEWAGGSYNEQFF. The CDR3 DNA sequence: TGTGCCAGCAGCCAAGAATGGGCGGGGGGCTCCTACAATGAGCAGTTCTTC.

The chain couples TRBV7-8 to TRBJ2-7; a possible D gene is TRBD2 (6 bases). Trimming left V 5 bases short and J 0 bases short, with 17 bases between. This CDR3 contains 16 residues. The germline CDR1 and CDR2 sequences are SGHVS and FQNEAQ. The CDR3 coding sequence is TGTGCCAGCAGCAACCTTCCGGGACTGAACTCCTACGAGCAGTACTTC. Protein sequence: CASSNLPGLNSYEQYF.

Regarding this clonotype: Since a much larger clone is just one base distant, this may be a read error. The CDR3 protein is CASSAGTSGSSYNEQYF. The DNA for the CDR3 is TGTGCCAGCAGCGCCGGGACTAGCGGGTCCTCCTACAATGAGCAGTACTTC. V is TRBV9 and J is TRBJ2-1; 12 nucleotides agree with TRBD2. The DNA matches TRBJ2-7 better at its end, which makes the J call doubtful. The CDR3 runs 17 residues. Germline lookup yields CDR1 SGDLS and CDR2 YYNGEE.

The chain carries TRBV2 and TRBJ2-7; no clear D. The CDR3 is 12 amino acids. Trimming removed 10 bases at V and 3 bases at J, with 13 bases between. In germline, CDR1 is SNHLY, CDR2 FYNNEI. CDR3 DNA: TGTGCCACCGGAAAGGAACTCTACGAGCAGTACTTC. Protein sequence: CATGKELYEQYF.